The T cell receptor (beta chain) described here comes from a study of blood T cell repertoires in COVID-19. In the authors' workflow: Reference gene primer amplification yielded estimated nucleated cell counts. Profiling relied on immunoSEQ multiplex PCR, and the TCRdb table lists in-frame clones only, not all of them. V and J calls and clone size are those listed in that table; D and trimming were worked out from the DNA. The data show about 150,000 clones, around 85% seen once. The material sequenced was peripheral blood. The source is a man aged 55 to 69 with COVID-19, enrolled during active disease.

CDR3 sequence: CASRRTVNYGYTF. CDR3 DNA: TGTGCCAGCAGAAGGACAGTTAACTATGGCTACACCTTC. V usage is TRBV12-3 or TRBV12-4 and J usage is TRBJ1-2; D might be TRBD1 (6 bases). V lost 6 bases and J 1 base, leaving 9 bases between the germline ends. The CDR3 totals 13 residues.